The 31 T cell receptor beta chains below come from one sample, sequenced in a study of CD8 T cells in ankylosing spondylitis. TCRdb reanalysed the 5' RACE reads using MiXCR and keeps one entry per CDR3 protein. The profile shows some 840,000 distinct CDR3 sequences, 10% to 15% of them singletons. Study outcomes and limitations: The study identified a TCR beta motif of eight highly homologous variants that appeared characteristic of ankylosing spondylitis blood.

Their cognate antigens are unknown. Sequencing was performed on blood, either unsorted or a sorted T cell fraction (not recorded which). Source of these receptors: a male donor with ankylosing spondylitis.

This clonotype was detected only a few times. This rearrangement joins TRBV6-1 to TRBJ1-1; 7 bases match TRBD1. Germline V gene data show CDR1 as MNHNS and CDR2 as SASEGT. The junction had 7 bases not matched to a gene; V was cut back by 4 bases and J by 5 bases. The CDR3 has 14 residues. The DNA of the CDR3 is TGTGCCAGCAGTGTGACAGGGAGACGGACTGAAGCTTTCTTT. The encoded protein is CASSVTGRRTEAFF.

This clonotype was counted a few times. The rearrangement joins TRBV6-5 to TRBJ2-7; D remains ambiguous. This CDR3 is 12 amino acids long. Germline lookup yields CDR1 MNHEY and CDR2 SVGAGI. The germline V and J ends were trimmed by 6 bases and 3 bases, with 9 bases remaining between them. CDR3 sequence reads: CASRGNNYEQYF. CDR3 DNA sequence: TGTGCCAGCAGGGGAAACAACTACGAGCAGTACTTC.

The chain couples TRBV4-3 to TRBJ2-7, with D possibly TRBD2 on 5 matching bases. The CDR3 contains 15 residues. V gave up 1 base and J gave up 2 bases, with 12 bases separating them. Germline CDR1 is LGHNA and CDR2 is YSLEER. The CDR3 sequence: CASSQGPGVTYEQYF. CDR3 in DNA: TGCGCCAGCAGCCAAGGACCCGGGGTGACCTACGAGCAGTACTTC.

The chain joins TRBV5-1 to TRBJ2-3; D is unclear. The CDR3 loop spans 13 amino acids. The germline V gene has CDR1 SGHRS and CDR2 YFSETQ. The CDR3, as DNA: TGCGCGTCAGCTTCCCAGGCTGTGGATACGCAGTATTTT. Translating gives CASASQAVDTQYF.

This clonotype was counted only a few times. The rearrangement uses TRBV10-3 and TRBJ2-1; 12 positions match TRBD2. The length of the CDR3 is 15 residues. V shed 4 bases and J 5 bases; nucleotides not matched to a gene: 3. In germline, CDR1 is ENHRY, CDR2 SYGVKD. The chain's CDR3 is CAISGTSGKNNEQFF. The CDR3 nucleotides read TGTGCCATCAGTGGGACTAGCGGGAAGAACAATGAGCAGTTCTTC.

The chain combines TRBV9 with TRBJ2-5, with 8 nucleotides matching TRBD2. CDR3 length equals 15 residues. Looked up from germline, CDR1 is SGDLS and CDR2 is YYNGEE. V shed 4 bases, J shed 3 bases, and the junction held 8 bases outside the gene matches. CDR3 in amino acids: CASSPKRGNEETQYF. The DNA of the CDR3 is TGTGCCAGCAGCCCCAAGCGGGGGAATGAAGAGACCCAGTACTTC.

This clonotype was seen many times. V usage is TRBV6-1 and J usage is TRBJ1-4; tentative D call: TRBD1 (6 bases). The CDR3 sequence is 14 residues long. The V gene's germline CDR1 is MNHNS and CDR2 SASEGT. The germline V and J ends were trimmed by 5 bases and 3 bases, with 10 bases remaining between them. Written as DNA, the CDR3 is TGTGCCAGCAGTCGACAGGCTCCTAATGAAAAACTGTTTTTT. Its protein is CASSRQAPNEKLFF.

The gene calls are TRBV4-2 and TRBJ2-2; D may be TRBD1 or TRBD2 (5 bases each). This CDR3 comprises 16 residues. The V end lost 0 bases, the J end lost 2 bases, and 10 bases lay between the germline ends. Looked up from germline, CDR1 is LGHNA and CDR2 is YNFKEQ. The CDR3 protein is CASSQDGGPNTGELFF. The DNA of the CDR3 is TGTGCCAGCAGCCAAGATGGGGGACCCAACACCGGGGAGCTGTTTTTT.

The chain has TRBV18 and TRBJ2-1; D is uncertain. Trimming shortened V by 3 bases and J by 0 bases, and 15 bases separated the two germline ends. CDR1 and CDR2 (germline): KGHSH, LQKENI. The CDR3 runs to 17 residues. Written as DNA, the CDR3 is TGTGCCAGCTCACCGAGACCTCTGGAAAGCTCCTACAATGAGCAGTTCTTC. Protein product: CASSPRPLESSYNEQFF.

This clonotype was detected only a few times. The chain links TRBV7-2 to TRBJ1-2, with TRBD1 matching over 9 bases. Germline lookup yields CDR1 SGHTA and CDR2 FQGNSA. V trimming: 7 bases; J trimming: 3 bases; junction bases outside the gene matches: 9. The CDR3 is 15 residues long. The CDR3 coding sequence is TGTGCCAGCAACCTAGTCCGGGACAGGGACTATGGCTACACCTTC. Translation: CASNLVRDRDYGYTF.

The rearrangement links TRBV6-1 to TRBJ1-6, with D possibly being TRBD1 (5 bases). CDR3 size: 13 residues. Germline CDR1 and CDR2: MNHNS and SASEGT. Trimming left V 3 bases short and J 8 bases short, with 8 bases between. The CDR3 sequence: CASSDQGDSPLHF. The CDR3 nucleotides read TGTGCCAGCAGTGACCAGGGTGATTCACCCCTCCACTTT.

The genes are TRBV5-1 and TRBJ2-1; TRBD2 might be the D (6 bases). Trimming cost V 0 bases and J 2 bases, with 12 bases left between them. Germline CDR1 reads SGHRS; CDR2 reads YFSETQ. CDR3 length: 16 amino acids. In nucleotides, the CDR3 is TGCGCCAGCAGCTTGGGAGGAGGGCCTGCCTACAATGAGCAGTTCTTC. Amino acids: CASSLGGGPAYNEQFF.

This clonotype was seen only once. The chain links TRBV9 to TRBJ2-1; 7 nucleotides agree with TRBD2. The CDR3 has 13 amino acids. With 0 bases clipped from V and 12 bases from J, the junction kept 6 bases outside the gene matches. Germline V gene sequence: CDR1 SGDLS, CDR2 YYNGEE. This chain's CDR3 is CASSVDYLAAQFF. The DNA of the CDR3 is TGTGCCAGCAGCGTAGACTATCTAGCGGCGCAGTTCTTC.

At least ten counts were recorded for this clonotype. The chain links TRBV7-2 to TRBJ2-3; tentatively, D is TRBD2 (7 bases). Between the trimmed V and J ends, which lost 0 bases and 6 bases, there was a span of 13 bases. CDR1 is SGHTA and CDR2 is FQGNSA in the germline V gene. CDR3 length: 15 amino acids. The CDR3 DNA reads TGTGCCAGCAGCTTAGCGGGGGGGGCGGGGGATACGCAGTATTTT. The encoded protein is CASSLAGGAGDTQYF.

There are many counts of this clonotype. This chain joins TRBV20-1 and TRBJ2-1; the D call may be TRBD1 or TRBD2 (5 bases each). The V gene's germline CDR1 is DFQATT and CDR2 SNEGSKA (reference sequence). The V gene lost 5 bases and the J gene lost 8 bases, with 19 bases spanning the gap. This CDR3 contains 14 residues. The CDR3 reads CSAGLGTFPYEQFF. The CDR3 region has the DNA TGCAGTGCTGGCCTGGGGACGTTCCCCTATGAGCAGTTCTTC.

The sample holds many counts of this clonotype. The chain joins TRBV6-5 to TRBJ2-2; 8 bases fit TRBD2. V was pared by 8 bases and J by 5 bases, with 7 bases of the junction left unmatched. The CDR3 contains 14 residues. Germline CDR1 reads MNHEY; CDR2 reads SVGAGI. The CDR3 region has the DNA TGTGCCAGCGGTTCTAGCGGGTTAACCGGGGAGCTGTTTTTT. It specifies CASGSSGLTGELFF.

V is TRBV4-3 and J is TRBJ2-1; D not resolved. The CDR3 totals 15 residues. Trimming took off 1 base at V and 0 bases at J, with 7 bases between the two ends. Germline CDR1 and CDR2: LGHNA and YSLEER. This chain's CDR3 is CASSQALSSYNEQFF. The CDR3, as DNA: TGCGCCAGCAGCCAAGCGCTCAGCTCCTACAATGAGCAGTTCTTC.

This clonotype has more than one count but fewer than ten. The chain joins TRBV7-9 to TRBJ2-7, with a possible D match to TRBD2 (5 bases). The CDR3 runs to 14 residues. Trimming shortened V by 5 bases and J by 2 bases, and 13 bases separated the two germline ends. Germline assignment: CDR1 SEHNR and CDR2 FQNEAQ (reference sequence). This CDR3 is CASSPLSGTYEQYF. CDR3 nucleotide sequence: TGTGCCAGCAGCCCCCTTTCCGGGACCTACGAGCAGTACTTC.

This clonotype was counted between two and nine times. The V call is TRBV6-1, the J call TRBJ1-5; D not resolved. Trimming removed 5 bases at V and 0 bases at J, with 11 bases between. CDR1 is MNHNS and CDR2 is SASEGT in the germline V gene. The CDR3 has 15 amino acids. The CDR3 sequence is CASSRRGFSNQPQHF. CDR3 in DNA: TGTGCCAGCAGTCGGCGGGGATTTAGCAATCAGCCCCAGCATTTT.

This clonotype occurred many times. The V call is TRBV29-1, the J call TRBJ2-1, with TRBD2 matching 8 bases. The junction had 9 bases not matched to a gene; V was cut back by 6 bases and J by 8 bases. The CDR3 is 13 residues long. The V gene's germline CDR1 is SQVTM and CDR2 ANQGSEA. DNA for the CDR3: TGCAGCGTGCGGGGACTAGTAAGCTATGAGCAGTTCTTC. Translating gives CSVRGLVSYEQFF.

The gene calls are TRBV24-1 and TRBJ1-5, with 7 nucleotides matching TRBD1. The CDR3 consists of 15 residues. From germline, CDR1 is KGHDR and CDR2 SFDVKD. V shed 4 bases, J shed 5 bases, and the junction held 7 bases outside the gene matches. Here the CDR3 DNA reads TGTGCCACCAGTGACAGGGGGGTTGGAGATCAGCCCCAGCATTTT. It specifies CATSDRGVGDQPQHF.

This clonotype was counted only a few times. This sequence joins TRBV7-2 and TRBJ1-1; D remains unclear. The CDR3 is 14 amino acids. CDR1 and CDR2 from the germline V gene are SGHTA and FQGNSA. The V and J ends lost 3 bases and 1 base respectively, with 9 bases between them. The chain's CDR3 is CASSFEPANTEAFF. CDR3 sequence (DNA): TGTGCCAGCAGCTTTGAGCCAGCGAACACTGAAGCTTTCTTT.

This clonotype was observed a handful of times. The rearrangement joins TRBV4-3 to TRBJ1-1; no clear D. Trimming left V 0 bases short and J 7 bases short, with 6 bases between. Germline CDR1 reads LGHNA; CDR2 reads YSLEER. This CDR3 comprises 12 residues. CDR3 coding DNA: TGCGCCAGCAGCCAAGATGGGTTTGAAGCTTTCTTT. Protein product: CASSQDGFEAFF.

This clonotype was found a few times. The rearrangement uses TRBV18 and TRBJ1-1; the D is unclear. Germline values: CDR1 KGHSH, CDR2 LQKENI. V lost 5 bases, J lost 5 bases, and 27 bases lay in between. The CDR3 runs to 18 residues. CDR3 coding DNA: TGTGCCAGCTCAACTGGGTTGGGCCTCACGGGAGGATATACTGAAGCTTTCTTT. Its protein is CASSTGLGLTGGYTEAFF. The variable domain in full, with the rest retrieved from reference TRBV18 and TRBJ1-1, is NAGVMQNPRHLVRRRGQEARLRCSPMKGHSHVYWYRQLPEEGLKFMVYLQKENIIDESGMPKERFSAEFPKEGPSILRIQQVVRGDSAAYFCASSTGLGLTGGYTEAFFGQGTRLTVV.

This clonotype appeared many times. This chain joins TRBV27 and TRBJ2-7; D tentatively reads TRBD1 or TRBD2 (5 bases each). Germline loops: CDR1 MNHEY, CDR2 SMNVEV (reference sequence). Trimming took off 6 bases at V and 0 bases at J, with 12 bases between the two ends. The CDR3 length is 14 residues. CDR3 protein: CASRTRGFSYEQYF. The CDR3 coding sequence is TGTGCCAGCAGGACACGGGGCTTCTCCTACGAGCAGTACTTC.

J is TRBJ2-1 and V is TRBV27, with D tentatively TRBD1 (5 bases). The CDR3 spans 15 residues. The germline V gene has CDR1 MNHEY and CDR2 SMNVEV (reference sequence). V gave up 8 bases and J gave up 0 bases, with 14 bases separating them. DNA for the CDR3: TGTGCCAGCGGGTACCCAGGGCTCTCCTACAATGAGCAGTTCTTC. It yields the protein CASGYPGLSYNEQFF.

This clonotype was seen more than once but under ten times. This sequence joins TRBV11-2 and TRBJ1-1; unclear D gene. Germline V gene sequence: CDR1 SGHAT, CDR2 FQNNGV. This CDR3 comprises 13 residues. The germline V and J ends were trimmed by 3 bases and 8 bases, with 13 bases remaining between them. CDR3 sequence: CASSFGRIGEAFF. The CDR3 bases are TGTGCCAGCAGCTTCGGAAGAATAGGCGAAGCTTTCTTT.

Only a few counts were recorded for this clonotype. The chain employs TRBV6-5 and TRBJ2-7; 12 bases are shared with TRBD1. The germline V gene encodes CDR1 MNHEY and CDR2 SVGAGI. V was clipped by 4 bases and J by 7 bases; unmatched bases: 8. The CDR3 loop spans 15 amino acids. CDR3 loop: CASSSQGQGAQEQYF. CDR3 bases: TGTGCCAGCAGTTCCCAGGGACAGGGGGCTCAAGAGCAGTACTTC.

The gene calls are TRBV7-2 and TRBJ2-7; 9 nucleotides line up with TRBD1. CDR1 SGHTA and CDR2 FQGNSA come from the germline V gene. CDR3 length: 15 amino acids. V was clipped by 1 base and J by 7 bases; unmatched bases: 8. Here the CDR3 DNA reads TGTGCCAGCAGCTTAGACGGGACAGGGAGTGGGGAGCAGTACTTC. This sequence encodes CASSLDGTGSGEQYF.

This chain connects TRBV5-1 to TRBJ1-2; D gene uncertain. V dropped 0 bases and J dropped 7 bases, with 13 bases sitting between them. The CDR3 totals 14 residues. Germline CDR1 reads SGHRS; CDR2 reads YFSETQ. Here the CDR3 reads CASSLGESSVGYTF. CDR3 DNA sequence: TGCGCCAGCAGCTTGGGGGAAAGTTCCGTTGGCTACACCTTC.

This clonotype was seen only a few times. This chain uses TRBV10-3 with TRBJ2-7; 10 nucleotides line up with TRBD2. The V gene's germline CDR1 is ENHRY and CDR2 SYGVKD. V was pared by 10 bases and J by 2 bases, with 5 bases of the junction left unmatched. The length of the CDR3 is 13 residues. CDR3 bases: TGTGCCACCCAGCGGGGGGGAGCCTACGAGCAGTACTTC. Translated, it gives CATQRGGAYEQYF.